The 32 T cell receptor beta chains presented below share a single source sample, sequenced in a study of blood T cell repertoires in COVID-19. Generated by immunoSEQ multiplex PCR, the TCRdb table keeps only in-frame clones and is missing some. This sample yields about 180,000 clones, of which approximately 88% are seen a single time; about 7% belongs to the top ten. Source material: peripheral blood. Receptors were obtained from a woman in her thirties or forties with COVID-19, enrolled during active disease.

The rearrangement links TRBV6-5 to TRBJ1-5; D gene ambiguous. The CDR3 extends over 14 amino acids. The germline V gene has CDR1 MNHEY and CDR2 SVGAGI. V shed 8 bases and J shed 6 bases, with 17 bases lying between them. The CDR3 sequence: CASSEVRASQPQHF. CDR3 sequence (DNA): TGTGCCAGCTCGGAGGTGCGGGCTTCTCAGCCCCAGCATTTT.

V gene TRBV18 combines with J gene TRBJ1-5; D may be TRBD1 (5 bases). The CDR3 is 14 amino acids. Germline V lookup: CDR1 KGHSH, CDR2 LQKENI. With 1 base removed from V and 4 bases from J, the gap between germline ends came to 8 bases. CDR3 region: CASSPLGGNQPQHF. The CDR3 DNA sequence: TGTGCCAGCTCACCACTGGGGGGTAATCAGCCCCAGCATTTT.

Turning to this clone: At one boundary the junction diverges from the germline segment, which might be a read error. The CDR3 protein is CASSLGQGWGETQYF. The CDR3, as DNA: TGTGCTAGCAGCCTCGGACAGGGATGGGGAGAGACCCAGTACTTC. J is TRBJ2-5 and V is TRBV7-7; 8 nucleotides match TRBD1. CDR3 length: 15 residues. Per the germline V gene, CDR1 is SSHAT and CDR2 is FNYEAQ (reference sequence).

The chain employs TRBV28 and TRBJ2-3; TRBD2 aligns across 9 bases. After removal of 5 bases from V and 0 bases from J, the junction contained 6 bases not matched to a gene. The CDR3 extends over 16 amino acids. The germline CDR1 and CDR2 sequences are MDHEN and SYDVKM. CDR3 residues: CASSLAGHASTDTQYF. The CDR3 bases are TGTGCCAGCAGTCTAGCGGGACACGCTAGCACAGATACGCAGTATTTT.

DNA for the CDR3: TGTGCTAGTGGTTTGGTACTAGGACAGGGGGGATACGAGCAGTACTTC. Its protein product is CASGLVLGQGGYEQYF. The J gene is TRBJ2-7, the V gene TRBV12-5; 10 positions agree with TRBD1. CDR1 and CDR2 (germline): LGHNT, FRNRAP. The CDR3 covers 16 residues. Trimming removed 0 bases from V and 4 bases from J; junction bases left unmatched: 6.

The rearrangement links TRBV5-5 to TRBJ1-1; perhaps TRBD1 as D (6 bases). The CDR3 spans 13 residues. In germline, CDR1 is SGHKS, CDR2 YYEKEE (reference sequence). V lost 0 bases to trimming and J lost 11 bases, with 14 bases between them. The CDR3, as DNA: TGTGCCAGCAGCTTGGAATGGGGGGGCGGTGCTTTCTTT. Residues: CASSLEWGGGAFF.

V usage is TRBV29-1 and J usage is TRBJ1-1, with D possibly matching TRBD1 (6 bases). The CDR3 has 11 residues. Germline V gene sequence: CDR1 SQVTM, CDR2 ANQGSEA. V lost 3 bases and J 8 bases, leaving 10 bases between the germline ends. The CDR3 DNA reads TGCAGCGTTGAGGGGGGGCCAGAAGCTTTCTTT. Its translation: CSVEGGPEAFF.

The chain couples TRBV6-6 to TRBJ1-1; no definite D call. This CDR3 comprises 12 residues. Germline V gene sequence: CDR1 MNHNY, CDR2 SVGAGI (reference sequence). Deletions cut 6 bases from V and 7 bases from J, with 12 bases between. For the CDR3, the DNA is TGTGCCAGCAGCCAGATCGTTGGTGAAGCTTTCTTT. Translated: CASSQIVGEAFF.

The genes are TRBV27 and TRBJ1-4, with 7 bases matching TRBD1. Germline CDR1 MNHEY, CDR2 SMNVEV (reference sequence). This CDR3 has 18 amino acids. V gave up 6 bases and J gave up 3 bases; unmatched junction bases: 16. The CDR3 DNA reads TGTGCCAGCAGCCCAACCCCTCAAAACAGGGGACCTAATGAAAAACTGTTTTTT. Amino acid sequence: CASSPTPQNRGPNEKLFF.

The chain combines TRBV6-1 with TRBJ2-7; 9 nucleotides line up with TRBD1. V dropped 9 bases and J dropped 1; count of bases not matched to a gene: 10. CDR1 MNHNS and CDR2 SASEGT come from the germline V gene. The CDR3 loop spans 15 amino acids. CDR3 in amino acids: CASREGTGKSYEQYF. CDR3 bases: TGTGCCAGTCGTGAAGGGACAGGGAAGTCCTACGAGCAGTACTTC.

The chain uses TRBV9 and TRBJ1-2; 7 bases align to TRBD1. Germline V gives CDR1 SGDLS, CDR2 YYNGEE. CDR3 length: 14 residues. V was pared by 3 bases and J by 4 bases, with 6 bases of the junction left unmatched. The CDR3 bases are TGTGCCAGCAGCGCGGCGACAGGGAGCTATGGCTACACCTTC. Translation: CASSAATGSYGYTF.

The chain recombines TRBV9 with TRBJ2-1, with 14 bases aligning to TRBD2. Trimming removed 3 bases from V and 15 bases from J; junction bases left unmatched: 8. The CDR3 totals 14 residues. Germline V CDR1 and CDR2: SGDLS, YYNGEE. The CDR3, as DNA: TGTGCCAGCAGCGCCGGGACTAGCGGGGGTATAGGGTTCTTC. Translating it yields CASSAGTSGGIGFF.

The chain is built from TRBV2 and TRBJ1-3; D gene uncertain. The CDR3 is 12 residues long. Germline CDR1 SNHLY, CDR2 FYNNEI. V was clipped by 2 bases and J by 7 bases, with 6 bases between them. Written as DNA, the CDR3 is TGTGCCAGCAGTGAAAACTGGAACACCATATATTTT. Translated: CASSENWNTIYF.

The V call is TRBV9, the J call TRBJ1-4, with 7 bases fitting TRBD1. The CDR3 spans 15 residues. The V gene's germline CDR1 is SGDLS and CDR2 YYNGEE. J gave up 6 bases and V 3 bases, and 8 bases lay outside the gene matches. CDR3 nucleotides: TGTGCCAGCAGCGCTTACAGGGGTGAGGATGAAAAACTGTTTTTT. This codes for CASSAYRGEDEKLFF.

The genes are TRBV13 and TRBJ2-5; possible D gene TRBD2, 5 bases. Germline CDR1 and CDR2: PRHDT and FYEKMQ (reference sequence). The CDR3 is made up of 13 amino acids. The V end lost 5 bases, the J end lost 5 bases, and 12 bases lay between the germline ends. CDR3 sequence reads: CASSLGLGETQYF. CDR3 nucleotide sequence: TGTGCCAGCAGCCTTGGACTTGGGGAGACCCAGTACTTC.

This clone was found once. The chain couples TRBV7-7 to TRBJ2-5; 15 bases fit TRBD2. Trimming at V came to 5 bases and at J to 1 base, leaving 2 bases not matched to a gene. Germline CDR1 is SSHAT and CDR2 is FNYEAQ (reference sequence). This CDR3 has 16 residues. CDR3 sequence: CASSLGLAGGQETQYF. Written as DNA, the CDR3 is TGTGCCAGCAGCCTGGGACTAGCGGGGGGCCAAGAGACCCAGTACTTC.

The CDR3: CASSRGIGYTF. Written as DNA, the CDR3 is TGCGCCAGCAGCAGGGGAATTGGCTACACCTTC. This rearrangement joins TRBV4-1 to TRBJ1-2; maybe TRBD1 (5 bases). The CDR3 runs 11 residues. Germline V gene data show CDR1 as MGHRA and CDR2 as YSYEKL. The ends were cut back, 5 bases at V and 7 bases at J, with 8 bases in the middle.

The DNA of the CDR3 is TGTGCCAGCAGTCTGGACTTCCTGTGGCAGGGCTACACCTTC. This sequence encodes CASSLDFLWQGYTF. The rearrangement uses TRBV6-2 or TRBV6-3 and TRBJ1-2; D call uncertain. CDR1 and CDR2 from the germline V gene are MNHEY and SVGEGT. The CDR3 contains 14 residues. V shed 5 bases and J shed 8 bases, with 18 bases lying between them.

A single count supports this clone. The V and J genes are TRBV29-1 and TRBJ1-2, with D possibly being TRBD1 (6 bases). CDR1 and CDR2 from the germline V gene are SQVTM and ANQGSEA. This CDR3 comprises 15 residues. Trimming took off 1 base at V and 7 bases at J, with 19 bases between the two ends. The CDR3 DNA reads TGCAGCGTTGAAGTTCCCAGGGGTCCCATCGGTGGCTACACCTTC. It specifies CSVEVPRGPIGGYTF.

This clone was counted only a few times. V gene TRBV9 combines with J gene TRBJ1-4; D remains unclear. CDR3 length equals 14 residues. Germline V gives CDR1 SGDLS, CDR2 YYNGEE. The V and J ends lost 4 bases and 5 bases respectively, with 12 bases between them. CDR3 nucleotide sequence: TGTGCCAGCAGCACCCGTTCGCAGAATGAAAAACTGTTTTTT. It specifies CASSTRSQNEKLFF.

This chain joins TRBV5-1 and TRBJ2-3, with 13 bases matching TRBD2. This CDR3 spans 15 amino acids. Trimming took 4 bases from V and 3 from J; bases not matched to a gene: 2. The V gene's germline CDR1 is SGHRS and CDR2 YFSETQ. CDR3 amino acids: CASSLTSGGTDTQYF. DNA for the CDR3: TGCGCCAGCAGCCTGACTAGCGGGGGGACAGATACGCAGTATTTT.

This chain links TRBV27 with TRBJ1-2; 10 bases are shared with TRBD1. Germline V CDR1 and CDR2: MNHEY, SMNVEV (reference sequence). V was clipped by 5 bases and J by 7 bases; unmatched bases: 7. The CDR3 runs to 14 residues. CDR3 sequence reads: CASSRTGGIRGYTF. In DNA, the CDR3 is TGTGCCAGCAGTCGGACAGGGGGAATTCGTGGCTACACCTTC.

This clone was found a few times. This chain's CDR3 is CASSSWGLSNTEAFF. The CDR3 bases are TGTGCCAGCAGCTCTTGGGGGCTCTCGAACACTGAAGCTTTCTTT. The rearrangement uses TRBV11-2 and TRBJ1-1; perhaps TRBD1 as D (6 bases). The CDR3 contains 15 residues. Per germline, CDR1 SGHAT and CDR2 FQNNGV. V was cut by 4 bases and J by 1 base, with 13 bases left in between.

V usage is TRBV12-5 and J usage is TRBJ2-2; D perhaps matches TRBD2 (6 bases). This CDR3 region has 13 residues. Germline assignment: CDR1 LGHNT and CDR2 FRNRAP. The ends were cut back, 3 bases at V and 6 bases at J, with 8 bases in the middle. The CDR3 DNA follows: TGTGCTAGTGGTTTCTGGGGGGCCGGGGAGCTGTTTTTT. This sequence encodes CASGFWGAGELFF.

CDR3 sequence: CASSIVRQVSNQPQHF. In nucleotides, the CDR3 is TGTGCCAGTAGTATAGTCAGGCAGGTTAGCAATCAGCCCCAGCATTTT. This sequence joins TRBV19 and TRBJ1-5; no firm D call. V was cut by 1 base and J by 0 bases, with 10 bases left in between. Per germline, CDR1 LNHDA and CDR2 SQIVND (reference sequence). The CDR3 runs 16 residues. The full variable domain, its missing parts supplied by reference TRBV19 and TRBJ1-5, is DGGITQSPKYLFRKEGQNVTLSCEQNLNHDAMYWYRQDPGQGLRLIYYSQIVNDFQKGDIAEGYSVSREKKESFPLTVTSAQKNPTAFYLCASSIVRQVSNQPQHFGDGTRLSIL.

The chain links TRBV28 to TRBJ2-7; possibly TRBD2 for D (5 bases). V lost 6 bases, J lost 5 bases, and 17 bases lay in between. CDR3 size: 14 residues. Germline V CDR1 and CDR2: MDHEN, SYDVKM. The DNA of the CDR3 is TGTGCCAGCAGCCGAGGACGGGATAGCGACGAGCAGTACTTC. It codes for CASSRGRDSDEQYF.

J is TRBJ1-2 and V is TRBV5-1; D is undetermined. There are 13 residues in the CDR3. V gave up 1 base and J gave up 8 bases, with 12 bases separating them. Germline-derived CDR1 and CDR2 are SGHRS and YFSETQ. CDR3: CASSLNTVRGYTF. The DNA for the CDR3 is TGCGCCAGCAGCTTGAACACGGTGCGGGGCTACACCTTC.

The chain recombines TRBV7-9 with TRBJ2-2; 7 bases align to TRBD1. Germline CDR1 is SEHNR and CDR2 is FQNEAQ (reference sequence). Germline trimming cut 3 bases from V and 0 bases from J; bases unmatched to any gene: 7. This CDR3 has 17 amino acids. The CDR3 here is CASSFTMDRSNTGELFF. Written as DNA, the CDR3 is TGTGCCAGCAGCTTTACCATGGACAGGTCGAACACCGGGGAGCTGTTTTTT.

This chain connects TRBV4-2 to TRBJ2-7; 10 nucleotides align to TRBD2. V gave up 4 bases and J gave up 7 bases; unmatched junction bases: 7. Germline V lookup: CDR1 LGHNA, CDR2 YNFKEQ. The CDR3 extends over 14 amino acids. The CDR3 loop reads CASSLTSGTREQYF. The CDR3 DNA is TGTGCCAGCAGCCTAACTAGCGGGACGAGGGAGCAGTACTTC.

This chain uses TRBV19 with TRBJ1-1, with 9 nucleotides matching TRBD1. The CDR3 spans 15 residues. Germline loops: CDR1 LNHDA, CDR2 SQIVND (reference sequence). The V segment lost 4 bases and the J segment 3 bases; nucleotides outside the gene matches: 6. CDR3 bases: TGTGCCAGTAGTACGGGACAGGGAACGGACACTGAAGCTTTCTTT. Its translation: CASSTGQGTDTEAFF.

V gene TRBV6-5 combines with J gene TRBJ2-7, with TRBD2 identical over 13 bases. With 2 bases clipped from V and 7 bases from J, the junction kept 5 bases outside the gene matches. CDR3 length: 15 amino acids. CDR1 is MNHEY and CDR2 is SVGAGI in the germline V gene. Here the CDR3 DNA reads TGTGCCAGCAGTTACCTGGGACTAGCGGGAAGGGAGCAGTACTTC. Its translation is CASSYLGLAGREQYF.

V is TRBV10-3 and J is TRBJ1-5; 7 positions match TRBD1. The CDR3 length is 19 residues. The germline CDR1 and CDR2 sequences are ENHRY and SYGVKD. V lost 0 bases, J lost 1 base, and 12 bases stayed unmatched. The CDR3, as DNA: TGTGCCATCAGTGAGTCCTCCCGGGACAGTCCATGGAGCAATCAGCCCCAGCATTTT. This sequence encodes CAISESSRDSPWSNQPQHF.